The 6 T cell receptor beta chains given below trace back to one sample, sequenced in a study of shared clonotypes between healthy human individuals (dated by TCRdb to 2020 to 2021). The method behind the library was the immunoSEQ multiplex PCR assay. The table was pulled from immuneACCESS by TCRdb, which kept in-frame rearrangements only. Such tables lose some clones; where checked, under half of the loss comes from unresolved V genes, and the rest has no known cause. The sample table records millions of clones; roughly 93% of these occur just once. Of the sample, 0.39% is held by the ten largest clones. The sequencing sample was made of naive CD4+ T cells from PBMCs. The intended sense of this specimen's cell subset or site label: CD45RA+ positively selected. The receptor source for this set is a man aged 18-30 years in good health. Some clones in this sample may be carry-over from other donors' samples.

J is TRBJ2-4 and V is TRBV7-6, with TRBD2 matching 9 bases. Germline lookup yields CDR1 SGHVS and CDR2 FNYEAQ. V dropped 1 base and J dropped 0; count of bases not matched to a gene: 10. The CDR3 is 19 amino acids. The CDR3 loop reads CASSLGRVAGDLAKNIQYF. The CDR3 DNA follows: TGTGCCAGCAGCTTAGGGAGGGTAGCGGGGGATCTAGCCAAAAACATTCAGTACTTC.

This clone was seen only once. The genes are TRBV7-3 and TRBJ2-7; no reliable D call. V was cut by 1 base and J by 3 bases, with 13 bases left in between. This CDR3 comprises 15 residues. Germline V gene sequence: CDR1 SGHTA, CDR2 FQGTGA. The CDR3 nucleotides read TGTGCCAGCAGCTTAATTTCCAGTTCCCACTACGAGCAGTACTTC. Translation gives CASSLISSSHYEQYF.

This clone was recorded only once. The chain joins TRBV10-2 to TRBJ1-5, with 10 positions matching TRBD1. This CDR3 contains 15 residues. The J segment lost 4 bases and the V segment lost 4 bases, leaving 4 bases of the junction unmatched. Germline V gene sequence: CDR1 WSHSY, CDR2 SAAADI. The CDR3 sequence is CASSGQGALNQPQHF. The CDR3 DNA reads TGCGCCAGCAGTGGACAGGGGGCCTTGAATCAGCCCCAGCATTTT.

V is TRBV10-3 and J is TRBJ2-5; TRBD1 is a possible D gene (5 bases). Trimming removed 0 bases from V and 5 bases from J, with 7 bases in between. This CDR3 comprises 13 residues. Germline values: CDR1 ENHRY, CDR2 SYGVKD. CDR3 DNA: TGTGCCATCAGTGAGTCGACAGAGGAGACCCAGTACTTC. Amino acid sequence: CAISESTEETQYF.

The chain recombines TRBV7-6 with TRBJ2-5; perhaps TRBD2 as D (6 bases). The CDR3 length is 16 residues. CDR1 is SGHVS, CDR2 FNYEAQ, per germline. V dropped 1 base and J dropped 5 bases, with 17 bases sitting between them. In DNA form, the CDR3 reads TGTGCCAGCAGCTTAGTCCTTGTCAGGGCGGGGGAGACCCAGTACTTC. It is translated as CASSLVLVRAGETQYF.

The chain is built from TRBV27 and TRBJ1-1; a possible D gene is TRBD1 (6 bases). The germline V and J ends were trimmed by 7 bases and 5 bases, with 17 bases remaining between them. This CDR3 is built from 14 residues. CDR1 and CDR2 from the germline V gene are MNHEY and SMNVEV (reference sequence). The CDR3 DNA reads TGTGCCAGCACCATGAGGGGGTCGTGGACTGAAGCTTTCTTT. Encoded protein: CASTMRGSWTEAFF.